One T cell receptor beta chain is described in this entry. Its target is unknown. TCRdb keeps only in-frame clones here, not all; method: immunoSEQ multiplex PCR. The table has 95,000 to 150,000 clones, approximately 88% seen once. The V end was cut by 4 bases, the J end by 4 bases, with 14 bases between. This CDR3 comprises 13 residues. The germline CDR1 and CDR2 sequences are GTSNPN and SVGIG (reference sequence). This specimen belongs to a study of T cell responses to AZD1222 COVID-19 vaccine. Whole-study results and caveats: Females made up more of the donors, who were largely white British, and clonal diversity may have come out too low.

This specimen was peripheral blood, taken on day 0 of AZD1222 vaccination. J is TRBJ2-7 and V is TRBV30; D gene uncertain. The sequence came from an adult in good health. The CDR3 reads CAWIREDGYEQYF. For the CDR3, the DNA is TGTGCCTGGATTAGGGAAGACGGATACGAGCAGTACTTC.